These 29 T cell receptor beta chains share one sample of origin, sequenced in a study of response to subunit inactivated influenza vaccine. TCRdb analysed the RT-PCR reads with MiXCR anew, one entry per CDR3 protein. The profile shows about 540,000 distinct CDR3 sequences, roughly 23% of them singletons. These data were also reused for a study on T cells expressing NK-cell markers. As that report states: Libraries used 5'RACE template switching adding universal primer site and UMIs.

The sequencing here drew on CD4+ T cells sorted from PBMCs, taken roughly 12 days after vaccination. The receptor source for this set is a middle-aged man who received an inactivated influenza vaccine.

This clonotype turned up a few times. V is TRBV5-1 and J is TRBJ2-7; a possible D gene is TRBD1 (6 bases). The germline CDR1 and CDR2 sequences are SGHRS and YFSETQ. V lost 0 bases to trimming and J lost 3 bases, with 10 bases between them. This CDR3 region has 14 residues. This CDR3 reads CASSLGAGVYEQYF. The DNA for the CDR3 is TGCGCCAGCAGCTTGGGCGCAGGGGTCTACGAGCAGTACTTC.

The genes are TRBV12-3 or TRBV12-4 and TRBJ2-1; a possible D gene is TRBD2 (6 bases). V lost 6 bases to trimming and J lost 10 bases, with 16 bases between them. This CDR3 region has 13 residues. CDR3 sequence (DNA): TGTGCCAGCAGACCCTTTAGCGGAAGCGAGCAGTTCTTC. This gives the protein CASRPFSGSEQFF.

There are many counts of this clonotype. The chain employs TRBV29-1 and TRBJ2-1, with 7 bases matching TRBD2. Germline-derived CDR1 and CDR2 are SQVTM and ANQGSEA. CDR3 length: 16 residues. J gave up 2 bases and V 0 bases, and 7 bases lay outside the gene matches. The CDR3 DNA sequence: TGCAGCGTTGAAGATTCTCTAGCGGAGACCTACAATGAGCAGTTCTTC. This codes for CSVEDSLAETYNEQFF.

The chain joins TRBV29-1 to TRBJ2-7, with 10 bases aligning to TRBD1. Looked up from germline, CDR1 is SQVTM and CDR2 is ANQGSEA. V gave up 6 bases and J gave up 4 bases; unmatched junction bases: 6. The CDR3 loop spans 13 amino acids. This CDR3 is CSVWTGGFYEQYF. The CDR3 region has the DNA TGCAGCGTCTGGACAGGGGGATTTTACGAGCAGTACTTC.

This chain uses TRBV10-3 with TRBJ2-5; D gene ambiguous. This CDR3 spans 15 amino acids. V was pared by 3 bases and J by 0 bases, with 11 bases between. The germline V gene has CDR1 ENHRY and CDR2 SYGVKD. CDR3 amino acids: CAISDNSDYQETQYF. The DNA of the CDR3 is TGTGCCATCAGTGATAACTCCGACTACCAAGAGACCCAGTACTTC.

The CDR3 here is CIGLGHINTEAFF. The CDR3 bases are TGCATTGGTTTGGGACATATCAACACTGAAGCTTTCTTT. The rearrangement joins TRBV20-1 to TRBJ1-1, with D possibly being TRBD1 (6 bases). This CDR3 comprises 13 residues. In germline, CDR1 is DFQATT, CDR2 SNEGSKA (reference sequence).

The V and J genes are TRBV10-3 and TRBJ2-7; perhaps TRBD2 as D (6 bases). This CDR3 is built from 14 residues. Trimming took 3 bases from V and 3 from J, leaving 12 bases between them. In germline, CDR1 is ENHRY, CDR2 SYGVKD. The CDR3 sequence: CAISDPRDGYEQYF. CDR3 nucleotides: TGTGCCATCAGTGACCCGCGGGACGGCTACGAGCAGTACTTC.

The chain joins TRBV12-3 or TRBV12-4 to TRBJ2-7, with TRBD1 matching 7 bases. With V trimmed by 4 bases and J by 6 bases, 6 bases remained unmatched. This CDR3 is built from 13 residues. The CDR3 nucleotides read TGTGCCAGCAGTTCTGACAGGGTCCGCGAGCAGTACTTC. Residues: CASSSDRVREQYF.

This clonotype showed up just a few times. The chain employs TRBV5-1 and TRBJ2-1; 8 nucleotides agree with TRBD2. The CDR3 is 14 residues long. Germline V gene sequence: CDR1 SGHRS, CDR2 YFSETQ. The V and J ends lost 7 bases and 6 bases, in that order; junction bases with no gene match: 9. The CDR3 loop reads CASRGGGAANEQFF. In nucleotides, the CDR3 is TGCGCCAGCCGGGGGGGAGGGGCGGCCAATGAGCAGTTCTTC.

The rearrangement uses TRBV6-2 or TRBV6-3 and TRBJ2-7, with 12 bases aligning to TRBD2. The CDR3 is 16 amino acids. Trimming took 2 bases from V and 3 from J; bases not matched to a gene: 5. Germline loops: CDR1 MNHEY, CDR2 SVGEGT. The CDR3 DNA reads TGTGCCAGCAGTTACGCGAGACTAGCGGGAGTCTACGAGCAGTACTTC. It yields the protein CASSYARLAGVYEQYF.

The chain combines TRBV7-8 with TRBJ2-1; perhaps TRBD1 as D (5 bases). Trimming stripped 3 bases from V and 6 bases from J, with 9 bases between. The CDR3 extends over 13 amino acids. Germline assignment: CDR1 SGHVS and CDR2 FQNEAQ. Here the CDR3 DNA reads TGTGCCAGCAGCTTTATGACAGTCAATGAGCAGTTCTTC. This translates into CASSFMTVNEQFF.

The genes are TRBV20-1 and TRBJ2-1, with TRBD2 matching over 8 bases. The V and J ends lost 5 bases and 3 bases, in that order; junction bases with no gene match: 6. Per the germline V gene, CDR1 is DFQATT and CDR2 is SNEGSKA (reference sequence). This CDR3 has 14 residues. Here the CDR3 reads CSARREVDYNEQFF. The CDR3 DNA reads as TGCAGTGCTCGGCGGGAGGTTGACTACAATGAGCAGTTCTTC.

This clonotype was detected a few times. The V call is TRBV20-1, the J call TRBJ1-1; 7 nucleotides match TRBD1. CDR3 size: 15 residues. Per the germline V gene, CDR1 is DFQATT and CDR2 is SNEGSKA (reference sequence). V was pared by 3 bases and J by 0 bases, with 7 bases of the junction left unmatched. CDR3 in amino acids: CSARLSGQMNTEAFF. As DNA, the CDR3 is TGCAGTGCTAGGCTCTCGGGACAGATGAACACTGAAGCTTTCTTT.

V is TRBV4-2 and J is TRBJ2-1; 9 bases map to TRBD2. The junction had 12 bases not matched to a gene; V was cut back by 2 bases and J by 7 bases. CDR1 is LGHNA and CDR2 is YNFKEQ in the germline V gene. The CDR3 contains 17 residues. The CDR3 here is CASSQSQRAGGPNEQFF. The CDR3, as DNA: TGTGCCAGCAGCCAATCACAGAGGGCGGGGGGGCCAAATGAGCAGTTCTTC.

The chain is built from TRBV20-1 and TRBJ2-7; D perhaps matches TRBD2 (6 bases). CDR3 length: 14 residues. CDR1 DFQATT and CDR2 SNEGSKA come from the germline V gene (reference sequence). V was trimmed by 4 bases and J by 7 bases, leaving 20 bases between them. In DNA form, the CDR3 reads TGCAGTGCTATGTCCGGGACTTCCTCGGAGGAGCAGTACTTC. It translates to CSAMSGTSSEEQYF.

This clonotype was seen more than once but under ten times. The genes are TRBV6-2 or TRBV6-3 and TRBJ1-5, with 7 bases aligning to TRBD1. V was clipped by 4 bases and J by 3 bases; unmatched bases: 3. Germline CDR1 is MNHEY and CDR2 is SVGEGT. CDR3 size: 14 residues. CDR3 region: CASSWGQNNQPQHF. The CDR3 DNA reads as TGTGCCAGCAGTTGGGGACAGAACAATCAGCCCCAGCATTTT.

The rearrangement joins TRBV10-3 to TRBJ2-2; possible D gene TRBD2, 5 bases. This CDR3 contains 15 residues. CDR1 and CDR2 (germline): ENHRY, SYGVKD. Trimming pared 3 bases from V and 2 bases from J, leaving 10 bases between. The CDR3 DNA sequence: TGTGCCATCAGTGATAACGGGGTTAACACCGGGGAGCTGTTTTTT. Translated: CAISDNGVNTGELFF.

V is TRBV5-8 and J is TRBJ2-7, with D uncertain. The length of the CDR3 is 15 residues. From germline, CDR1 is SGHTS and CDR2 YDEGEE. Between the trimmed V and J ends, which lost 4 bases and 1 base, there was a span of 15 bases. CDR3 nucleotides: TGTGCCAGCAGCCTCGGCCCAGGATCGTCCTACGAGCAGTACTTC. Protein: CASSLGPGSSYEQYF.

The gene calls are TRBV28 and TRBJ2-3; D not certain. V was cut by 8 bases and J by 0 bases, with 9 bases left in between. The CDR3 loop spans 13 amino acids. The germline V gene has CDR1 MDHEN and CDR2 SYDVKM. The CDR3 reads CASQRASTDTQYF. The CDR3 DNA follows: TGTGCCAGCCAAAGAGCTAGCACAGATACGCAGTATTTT.

The rearrangement links TRBV6-2 or TRBV6-3 to TRBJ1-6, with unresolved D. With 4 bases removed from V and 5 bases from J, the gap between germline ends came to 18 bases. This CDR3 contains 17 residues. The V gene's germline CDR1 is MNHEY and CDR2 SVGEGT. The CDR3, as DNA: TGTGCCAGCAGTTCCGGACCAAGAGAGGAACATAATTCACCCCTCCACTTT. Protein sequence: CASSSGPREEHNSPLHF.

The chain couples TRBV7-2 to TRBJ1-5, with 7 bases identical to TRBD1. Germline V gene lookup returns CDR1 SGHTA and CDR2 FQGNSA. This CDR3 region has 16 residues. The V and J ends lost 4 bases and 0 bases, in that order; junction bases with no gene match: 6. CDR3 bases: TGTGCCAGCAGCTCGGGACAGACCCTTAGCAATCAGCCCCAGCATTTT. Translation: CASSSGQTLSNQPQHF.

The chain recombines TRBV28 with TRBJ2-3, with TRBD2 matching 11 bases. Germline trimming cut 4 bases from V and 4 bases from J; bases unmatched to any gene: 4. Germline V gene sequence: CDR1 MDHEN, CDR2 SYDVKM. The CDR3 contains 15 residues. This CDR3 is CASSSASGGSDTQYF. The CDR3 DNA reads TGTGCCAGCAGTTCGGCTAGCGGGGGGTCAGATACGCAGTATTTT.

This clonotype showed up just a few times. This chain joins TRBV29-1 and TRBJ2-7; TRBD1 agrees at 9 bases. Trimming cost V 7 bases and J 6 bases; bases outside gene matches: 7. CDR3 size: 12 residues. Germline V gene lookup returns CDR1 SQVTM and CDR2 ANQGSEA. CDR3 loop: CSAEGQGSEQYF. In DNA form, the CDR3 reads TGCAGCGCCGAAGGACAGGGGAGCGAGCAGTACTTC.

This clonotype came up a few times. The CDR3 loop is CASSAGTGDGYTF. In DNA, the CDR3 is TGCGCCAGCAGCGCTGGGACAGGGGACGGCTACACCTTC. The chain employs TRBV5-1 and TRBJ1-2; 10 nucleotides agree with TRBD1. Per germline, CDR1 SGHRS and CDR2 YFSETQ. Trimming removed 4 bases from V and 8 bases from J; junction bases left unmatched: 5. This CDR3 has 13 amino acids.

The table lists this clonotype with a few counts. This chain connects TRBV6-1 to TRBJ2-1; a weak D match, TRBD1 (6 bases). The CDR3 runs to 15 residues. V lost 2 bases, J lost 0 bases, and 8 bases lay in between. In germline, CDR1 is MNHNS, CDR2 SASEGT. The CDR3: CASSEIQGSYNEQFF. The CDR3 DNA follows: TGTGCCAGCAGTGAAATACAGGGCTCCTACAATGAGCAGTTCTTC.

V usage is TRBV5-5 and J usage is TRBJ2-3, with 9 bases lining up with TRBD1. This CDR3 spans 13 amino acids. The V gene end was trimmed by 5 bases and the J gene end by 8 bases; junction bases not matched to a gene: 6. Germline values: CDR1 SGHKS, CDR2 YYEKEE (reference sequence). This CDR3 reads CASSPGTGTTQYF. The DNA of the CDR3 is TGTGCCAGCAGTCCCGGGACAGGGACTACGCAGTATTTT.

Notes on this clonotype: An end of the junction differs from the germline gene, which may be a read error. This rearrangement joins TRBV10-3 to TRBJ2-1, with D perhaps TRBD1 (6 bases). The V gene's germline CDR1 is ENHRY and CDR2 SYGVKD. CDR3 length equals 14 residues. The CDR3 DNA reads as TGTGCCATCAGGGAGTCCGGGACATTTTATGAGCAGTTCTTC. This sequence encodes CAIRESGTFYEQFF.

The rearrangement links TRBV11-1 to TRBJ2-1; possible D gene TRBD2, 7 bases. Germline loops: CDR1 SGHAT, CDR2 FQDESV (reference sequence). V was pared by 3 bases and J by 6 bases, with 24 bases between. The CDR3 sequence is 18 residues long. The CDR3 is CASSFSRGGRGRGNEQFF. Here the CDR3 DNA reads TGTGCCAGCAGCTTCAGCCGAGGGGGGCGGGGGAGAGGCAATGAGCAGTTCTTC.

This clonotype was counted only a few times. The chain joins TRBV4-2 to TRBJ2-1; 12 nucleotides match TRBD2. This CDR3 is 16 amino acids long. The J segment lost 9 bases and the V segment lost 3 bases, leaving 9 bases of the junction unmatched. Germline V lookup: CDR1 LGHNA, CDR2 YNFKEQ. The CDR3 region has the DNA TGTGCCAGCAGCCAGTTTAAACTAGCGGGAGGTTCTGAGCAGTTCTTC. It specifies CASSQFKLAGGSEQFF.